This T cell receptor beta chain was recorded in a study of T cell responses to AZD1222 COVID-19 vaccine. Germline CDR1 reads LGHNA; CDR2 reads YNFKEQ. This CDR3 region has 14 residues. V lost 3 bases and J 6 bases, leaving 12 bases between the germline ends. Produced via immunoSEQ multiplex PCR; TCRdb's table is partial and in-frame only. The table records over 100,000 clones, over 90% of them present only once. J is TRBJ2-1 and V is TRBV4-2; D ambiguous. The receptor comes from an adult in good health. The sequences come from peripheral blood, collected on day 0 of AZD1222 vaccination. The CDR3 region is CASSQPTWTNEQFF. The CDR3 bases are TGTGCCAGCAGCCAGCCGACCTGGACCAATGAGCAGTTCTTC.